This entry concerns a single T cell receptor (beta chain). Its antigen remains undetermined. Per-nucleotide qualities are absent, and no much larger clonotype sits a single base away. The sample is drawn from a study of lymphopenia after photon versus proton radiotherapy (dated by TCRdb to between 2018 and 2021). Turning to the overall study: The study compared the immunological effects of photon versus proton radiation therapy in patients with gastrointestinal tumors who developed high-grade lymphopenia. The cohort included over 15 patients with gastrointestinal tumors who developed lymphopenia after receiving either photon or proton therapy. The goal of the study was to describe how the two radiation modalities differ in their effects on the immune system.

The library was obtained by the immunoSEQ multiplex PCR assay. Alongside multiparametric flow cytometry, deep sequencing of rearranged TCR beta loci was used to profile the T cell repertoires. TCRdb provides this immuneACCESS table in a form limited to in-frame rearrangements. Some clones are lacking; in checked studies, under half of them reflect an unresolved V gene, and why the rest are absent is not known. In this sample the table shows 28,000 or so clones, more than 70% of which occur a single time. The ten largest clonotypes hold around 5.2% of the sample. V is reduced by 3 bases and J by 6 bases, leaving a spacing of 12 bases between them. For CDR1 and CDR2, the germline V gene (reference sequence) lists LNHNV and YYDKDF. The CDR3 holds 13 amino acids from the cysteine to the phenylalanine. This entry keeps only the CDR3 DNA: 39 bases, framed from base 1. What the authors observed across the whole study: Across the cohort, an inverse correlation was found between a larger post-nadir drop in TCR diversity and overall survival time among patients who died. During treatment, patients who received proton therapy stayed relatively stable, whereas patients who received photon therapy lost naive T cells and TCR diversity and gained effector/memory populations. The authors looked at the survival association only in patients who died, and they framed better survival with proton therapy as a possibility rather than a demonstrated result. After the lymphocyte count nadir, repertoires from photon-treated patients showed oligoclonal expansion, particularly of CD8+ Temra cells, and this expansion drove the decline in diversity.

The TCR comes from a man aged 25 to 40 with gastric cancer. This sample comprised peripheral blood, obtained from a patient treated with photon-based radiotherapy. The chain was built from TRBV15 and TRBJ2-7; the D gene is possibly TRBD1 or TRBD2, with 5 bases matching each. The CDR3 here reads CATSSGTSVEQYF. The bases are TGTGCCACCAGCAGCGGGACGTCGGTCGAGCAGTACTTC.